A selection of T cell receptor beta chains follows, all from one sample in a study of fetal regulatory T cell absence and autoimmunity. Clones were sequenced by immunoSEQ multiplex PCR, and TCRdb holds only the in-frame ones, with some missing. Of 95,000 to 100,000 clones listed, around 72% are singletons. Specimen: pancreas tissue. All receptors come from a male donor with IPEX syndrome. Both conserved end residues are part of each CDR3. D genes are given only for firm matches. Clone size, where shown, is once, few, many, or a class for clones that have expanded.

j_gene	d_gene	abundance	v_gene	CDR3nt	CDR3aa
TRBJ1-5	TRBD1	few	TRBV2	TGTGCCAGCACTCTCGGGTGTCCTCGACAGGGAGGCAATCAGCCCCAGCATTTT	CASTLGCPRQGGNQPQHF
TRBJ1-1	-	-	TRBV19	TGTGCCAGTAGTATTCCCACCAACACTGAAGCTTTCTTT	CASSIPTNTEAFF
TRBJ2-7	TRBD2	few	TRBV13	TGTGCCAGCAGCTTTCAGGCGGGGGGGCCGGACGAGCAGTACTTC	CASSFQAGGPDEQYF
TRBJ2-1	-	few	TRBV4-1	TGCGCCAGCAGCCCGCTAGCAATGAATGAGCAGTTCTTC	CASSPLAMNEQFF
TRBJ1-2	-	once	TRBV9	TGTGCCAGCAGCGGCGCAGGTAACTATGGCTACACCTTC	CASSGAGNYGYTF
TRBJ2-7	-	-	TRBV6-4	TGTGCCAGCAGGAGGGGGGCCGCCGGGACTTTCCTCTACGAGCAGTACTTC	CASRRGAAGTFLYEQYF
TRBJ1-2	TRBD1	-	TRBV18	TGTGCCAGCTCATTACGGGACAGGGGTGGCTATGGCTACACCTTC	CASSLRDRGGYGYTF
TRBJ2-2	TRBD1	-	TRBV5-1	TGCGCCAGCAGCTTCTGGACAGGGACGAACACCGGGGAGCTGTTTTTT	CASSFWTGTNTGELFF
TRBJ2-7	-	-	TRBV4-3	TGCGCCAGCAGCCAGACACAGGGCTACGAGCAGTACTTC	CASSQTQGYEQYF
TRBJ2-4	-	-	TRBV27	TGTGCCAGCAGTTCTCCGGGGTGGGGGCCCAAAAACATTCAGTACTTC	CASSSPGWGPKNIQYF
TRBJ2-7	TRBD1	few	TRBV11-2	TGTGCCAGCAGCTACGGGACAGCGTACTACGAGCAGTACTTC	CASSYGTAYYEQYF
TRBJ2-7	-	-	TRBV18	TGTGCCAGCTCACAGAAAGTGTCCTACGAGCAGTACTTC	CASSQKVSYEQYF
TRBJ2-7	-	-	TRBV11-3	TGTGCCAGCAGCTTAGAGCGCTCCTACGAGCAGTACTTC	CASSLERSYEQYF
TRBJ2-7	TRBD2	once	TRBV10-2	TGCGCCAGCAGTTCCGGGACTAGCAAGTACTACGAGCAGTACTTC	CASSSGTSKYYEQYF
TRBJ2-2	-	few	TRBV5-4	TGTGCCAGCAGCGCAGGGGGGGACACCGGGGAGCTGTTTTTT	CASSAGGDTGELFF
TRBJ2-3	-	-	TRBV21-1	TGTGCCAGCAGCCCCCAAGGGGCGCGGGGCACAGATACGCAGTATTTT	CASSPQGARGTDTQYF
TRBJ1-5	TRBD1	-	TRBV9	TGTGCCAGCAGCACCTGGCGGACAGGGAATCAGCCCCAGCATTTT	CASSTWRTGNQPQHF
TRBJ2-4	-	-	TRBV7-9	TGTGCCAGCAGCTTAGCGGGAGCCAAAAACATTCAGTACTTC	CASSLAGAKNIQYF
TRBJ1-2	-	-	TRBV5-5	TGTGCCAGCAGCTTGGCGCCGGCAGGTGCCACTACTAACTATGGCTACACCTTC	CASSLAPAGATTNYGYTF
TRBJ2-7	TRBD2	-	TRBV5-4	TGTGCCAGCAGCTTGGAGGCGGGAGCGTCCTACGAGCAGTACTTC	CASSLEAGASYEQYF
TRBJ2-5	TRBD2	-	TRBV6-5	TGTGCCAGCAGTCGGGGGGGCCGGGAGACCCAGTACTTC	CASSRGGRETQYF
TRBJ2-7	TRBD2	-	TRBV27	TGTGCCAGCAGTAGCTGGACTAGCTTCCACGAGCAGTACTTC	CASSSWTSFHEQYF
TRBJ2-5	TRBD2	-	TRBV7-2	TGTGCCAGCAGCCCCGGGACTAGAGAGACCCAGTACTTC	CASSPGTRETQYF
TRBJ1-6	-	-	TRBV15	TGTGCCACCAGCAGTGATCAGGTCTATAATTCACCCCTCCACTTT	CATSSDQVYNSPLHF
TRBJ2-4	-	-	TRBV12-5	TGTGCTAGTGGCCGCGGAAACATTCAGTACTTC	CASGRGNIQYF
TRBJ1-3	TRBD1	few	TRBV19	TGTGCCGCTAACGACAGGGCTGGAAACACCATATATTTT	CAANDRAGNTIYF
TRBJ1-6	-	-	TRBV4-1	TGCGCCAGCGCGAGGATGCAGGGTAACGGGGATTCACCCCTCCACTTT	CASARMQGNGDSPLHF
TRBJ1-2	-	-	TRBV20-1	TGCAGTGCTAGGGGGGGCGGCTACACCTTC	CSARGGGYTF
TRBJ1-4	TRBD1	-	TRBV7-2	TGTGCCAGCAGCCGGGGACAGTATAATGAAAAACTGTTTTTT	CASSRGQYNEKLFF
TRBJ2-3	TRBD2	-	TRBV5-1	TGCGCCAGCAGCTTGGTAGGACTAGCGGGAGTAACAGATACGCAGTATTTT	CASSLVGLAGVTDTQYF
TRBJ2-1	TRBD2	-	TRBV5-1	TGCGCCAGCAGCTGGCGGGGGGGGAATGAGCAGTTCTTC	CASSWRGGNEQFF
TRBJ1-2	-	few	TRBV27	TGTGCCAGCAGCCTCTTCAACTTACAGGGAGGTGGCTACACCTTC	CASSLFNLQGGGYTF
TRBJ1-2	-	-	TRBV7-2	TGTGCCAGCAGCCTGCAAAGGGGCGTGAACTATGGCTACACCTTC	CASSLQRGVNYGYTF
TRBJ2-1	TRBD2	-	TRBV7-2	TGTGCCAGCAGCCTCAGGACTAGGGGCTACAATGAGCAGTTCTTC	CASSLRTRGYNEQFF
TRBJ2-2	-	-	TRBV27	TGTGCCAGCAGAACAGGGTTCAGCGGGGAGCTGTTTTTT	CASRTGFSGELFF
TRBJ2-5	TRBD1	-	TRBV6-5	TGTGCCAGCAGGACAGGGGCCCAAGAGACCCAGTACTTC	CASRTGAQETQYF
TRBJ2-7	-	-	TRBV7-2	TGTGCCAGCAGCTCGCGGATGAGGGGAGAGGGCTACGAGCAGTACTTC	CASSSRMRGEGYEQYF
TRBJ2-5	-	-	TRBV5-4	TGTGCCAGCAGCTTGAGTTTCGGGCCATCGCAAGAGACCCAGTACTTC	CASSLSFGPSQETQYF
TRBJ1-2	-	-	TRBV19	TGTGCCAGTAACCCCTTCGGGGCCTATGGCTACACCTTC	CASNPFGAYGYTF
TRBJ2-5	TRBD1	-	TRBV7-9	TGTGCCAGCAGCTTAGCAGGGGGCGAGACCCAGTACTTC	CASSLAGGETQYF
TRBJ1-2	TRBD1	-	TRBV30	TGTGCCTGGAGTGATTGGAGGGGGCGGGGCTATGGCTACACCTTC	CAWSDWRGRGYGYTF
TRBJ2-1	-	-	TRBV5-1	TGCGCCAGCAGCTTAAACATAGCGGAACCACGAGGCGAGCAGTTCTTC	CASSLNIAEPRGEQFF
TRBJ2-1	TRBD2	-	TRBV7-9	TGTGCCAGCAGGCCCGCCGGGAGGAGCTATGAGCAGTTCTTC	CASRPAGRSYEQFF
TRBJ2-3	-	-	TRBV6-6	TGTGCCAGCAGTTACTCCAGGGGACCGCAGTATTTT	CASSYSRGPQYF
TRBJ1-2	TRBD1	-	TRBV6-4	TGTGCCAGCAGTTACTCACGGGACAGGAGGGATGGCTACACCTTC	CASSYSRDRRDGYTF
TRBJ2-1	TRBD2	-	TRBV6-6	TGTGCCAGCAGTCCCTTAGCGGGGGGGCCTAATGAGCAGTTCTTC	CASSPLAGGPNEQFF
TRBJ1-1	-	-	TRBV27	TGTGCCAGCAGTACATATGGGACGCCGACTGAAGCTTTCTTT	CASSTYGTPTEAFF
TRBJ2-3	-	-	TRBV11-2	TGTGCCAGCAGCCCCAGAAGCGCCCCCACAGATACGCAGTATTTT	CASSPRSAPTDTQYF
TRBJ2-1	-	-	TRBV30	TGTGCCTGGAGCTACGGACCAGGGGCTGAGCAGTTCTTC	CAWSYGPGAEQFF
TRBJ2-1	TRBD1	-	TRBV4-3	TGCGCCAGCAGCCCCGACAGGGGCCTCTACAATGAGCAGTTCTTC	CASSPDRGLYNEQFF
TRBJ1-2	-	-	TRBV4-1	TGCGCCAGCAGCCAAGAAGGGGCTATGGGAGCCCTAACGGTAGATGGCTACACCTTC	CASSQEGAMGALTVDGYTF
TRBJ1-3	-	-	TRBV6-6	TGTGCCAGCAGTTACAGCTCTGGAAACACCATATATTTT	CASSYSSGNTIYF
TRBJ1-2	TRBD1	-	TRBV6-1	TGTGCCAGCAGTGAAATTAGGGGGCATAGGGATGGCTACACCTTC	CASSEIRGHRDGYTF
TRBJ1-2	-	-	TRBV6-5	TGTGCCAGCAGTTACTCGATGGGGTATGGCTACACCTTC	CASSYSMGYGYTF